These 17 T cell receptor beta chains were sequenced from one sample in a study of T-cell reconstitution after alpha-beta-depleted transplantation in children. Preparation of the TCRbeta library involved a method that used unique molecular identifiers. TCRdb itself ran the PCR reads through MiXCR, one entry per CDR3 protein. The sample lists approximately 500,000 distinct CDR3 sequences, about 10% occurring once. The material sequenced was PBMCs, taken before TCRalphabeta/CD19-depleted stem cell transplant. These receptors all come from a child aged 2-15 years with inherited bone marrow failure, due to receive a stem cell transplant.

This clonotype showed up many times. The chain links TRBV7-2 to TRBJ2-2; the match to TRBD1 covers 7 bases. The CDR3 has 15 amino acids. Germline CDR1 SGHTA, CDR2 FQGNSA. V lost 5 bases, J lost 4 bases, and 7 bases stayed unmatched. CDR3 amino acids: CASSQQGSGTGELFF. The CDR3 nucleotides read TGTGCCAGCAGCCAACAGGGGTCAGGCACCGGGGAGCTGTTTTTT.

This clonotype was observed a few times. The chain employs TRBV5-1 and TRBJ1-6; a possible D gene is TRBD1 (5 bases). Trimming removed 2 bases from V and 7 bases from J, with 10 bases in between. The germline CDR1 and CDR2 sequences are SGHRS and YFSETQ. There are 14 residues in the CDR3. The CDR3 DNA reads as TGCGCCAGCAGCTTAGCGGGGCGGAATTCACCCCTCCACTTT. Encoded protein: CASSLAGRNSPLHF.

This clonotype has only a few counts. The rearrangement uses TRBV20-1 and TRBJ1-2, with a tentative D call TRBD1 (5 bases). The CDR3 loop spans 13 amino acids. Trimming removed 6 bases from V and 4 bases from J, with 15 bases in between. Per germline, CDR1 DFQATT and CDR2 SNEGSKA (reference sequence). The CDR3 loop is CSASAGTTYGYTF. CDR3 nucleotide sequence: TGCAGTGCCAGCGCCGGGACCACCTATGGCTACACCTTC.

The J gene is TRBJ2-3, the V gene TRBV6-1; D is tentatively TRBD1 or TRBD2 (5 bases each). CDR3 length: 14 residues. V gave up 9 bases and J gave up 2 bases, with 15 bases separating them. Looked up from germline, CDR1 is MNHNS and CDR2 is SASEGT. CDR3 region: CASSDIRDTDTQYF. As DNA, the CDR3 is TGTGCCAGTTCGGACATCCGGGACACAGATACGCAGTATTTT.

Remarks on this clonotype: This may stem from a read error, because a much larger clone lies one nucleotide away. The CDR3 loop reads CASSQPYYSGRAECYEQYF. The CDR3 DNA reads as TGTGCCAGCAGCCAGCCCTACTATAGCGGGAGGGCCGAGTGCTACGAGCAGTACTTC. The chain carries TRBV3-1 and TRBJ2-7, with 11 bases fitting TRBD2. The V gene's germline CDR1 is LGHDT and CDR2 YNNKEL (reference sequence). CDR3 length: 19 amino acids. Trimming cost V 3 bases and J 3 bases; bases outside gene matches: 16.

This clonotype was picked up many times. The chain carries TRBV7-8 and TRBJ2-1, with 7 bases fitting TRBD1. The CDR3 has 14 amino acids. V lost 1 base and J lost 6; bases outside the gene matches: 3. Germline CDR1 SGHVS, CDR2 FQNEAQ. CDR3 region: CASSLGQGPNEQFF. In nucleotides, the CDR3 is TGTGCCAGCAGCTTAGGACAGGGCCCCAATGAGCAGTTCTTC.

This clonotype was counted at least ten times. The CDR3 reads CSAREGTGGVEQYF. The CDR3, as DNA: TGCAGTGCTAGGGAGGGGACAGGGGGAGTGGAGCAGTACTTC. The chain recombines TRBV20-1 with TRBJ2-7, with 11 bases identical to TRBD1. The trim removed 3 bases at V and 7 bases at J, leaving 8 bases unmatched. The CDR3 runs 14 residues. CDR1 is DFQATT and CDR2 is SNEGSKA in the germline V gene (reference sequence).

This clonotype showed up many times. This sequence joins TRBV20-1 and TRBJ1-2; 7 positions agree with TRBD1. The germline CDR1 and CDR2 sequences are DFQATT and SNEGSKA (reference sequence). This CDR3 is 13 amino acids long. Trimming removed 3 bases from V and 8 bases from J; junction bases left unmatched: 9. The CDR3 protein is CSASGTAERGYTF. Written as DNA, the CDR3 is TGCAGTGCTAGCGGGACAGCCGAACGGGGCTACACCTTC.

This clonotype was counted many times. The chain employs TRBV12-3 or TRBV12-4 and TRBJ2-1; 12 bases align to TRBD2. This CDR3 contains 15 residues. Trimming removed 6 bases from V and 8 bases from J; junction bases left unmatched: 8. The CDR3 reads CASSPLAGGLHEQFF. The DNA of the CDR3 is TGTGCCAGCAGCCCACTAGCGGGAGGTTTGCATGAGCAGTTCTTC.

This clonotype came up a few times. This chain joins TRBV19 and TRBJ2-3, with 7 bases that match TRBD1. The length of the CDR3 is 12 residues. The germline CDR1 and CDR2 sequences are LNHDA and SQIVND (reference sequence). The ends lost 7 bases at V and 4 bases at J; junction bases unmatched: 2. The CDR3 nucleotides are TGTGCCAGTACAACAGGGGCAGATACGCAGTATTTT. Protein: CASTTGADTQYF.

On this clonotype: This could be a read error, since a much larger clone is one nucleotide away. The gene calls are TRBV9 and TRBJ2-1; 7 bases are shared with TRBD2. CDR3 size: 16 residues. The germline CDR1 and CDR2 sequences are SGDLS and YYNGEE. The DNA of the CDR3 is TGTGCCGGCAGCGTAGCATTGGCGGGGGCCTACAATGAGCAGTTCTTC. Residues: CAGSVALAGAYNEQFF.

The sample holds many counts of this clonotype. The chain employs TRBV24-1 and TRBJ2-3; 13 positions agree with TRBD2. The CDR3 is made up of 16 amino acids. Trimming at V came to 2 bases and at J to 8 bases, leaving 6 bases not matched to a gene. Germline V lookup: CDR1 KGHDR, CDR2 SFDVKD. The DNA for the CDR3 is TGTGCCACCAGTGATTGGACTAGCGGGGGACTCGGTACGCAGTATTTT. As protein: CATSDWTSGGLGTQYF.

This clonotype was counted at least ten times. This rearrangement joins TRBV7-2 to TRBJ2-3, with TRBD2 matching over 12 bases. The CDR3 consists of 16 residues. With V trimmed by 4 bases and J by 2 bases, 4 bases remained unmatched. Germline values: CDR1 SGHTA, CDR2 FQGNSA. The CDR3 sequence is CASSSGTSGYTDTQYF. The CDR3 DNA reads as TGTGCCAGCAGCTCAGGGACTAGCGGGTACACAGATACGCAGTATTTT.

This clonotype was counted many times. This chain joins TRBV30 and TRBJ1-2, with D possibly matching TRBD1 (5 bases). Trimming left V 5 bases short and J 1 base short, with 11 bases between. The CDR3 totals 13 residues. CDR1 is GTSNPN and CDR2 is SVGIG in the germline V gene (reference sequence). CDR3 loop: CAWDPGGNYGYTF. CDR3 nucleotide sequence: TGTGCCTGGGACCCCGGGGGTAACTATGGCTACACCTTC.

This clonotype was seen repeatedly, ten times or more. The V and J genes are TRBV7-2 and TRBJ1-4; D gene ambiguous. Germline-derived CDR1 and CDR2 are SGHTA and FQGNSA. The CDR3 runs to 12 residues. V was shortened by 6 bases and J by 8 bases, with 10 bases between the two germline ends. This chain's CDR3 is CASSRMGEKLFF. The CDR3 DNA reads as TGTGCCAGCAGTCGGATGGGGGAAAAACTGTTTTTT.

The J gene is TRBJ2-2, the V gene TRBV10-3; maybe TRBD2 (5 bases). Germline CDR1 ENHRY, CDR2 SYGVKD. The CDR3 contains 13 residues. V was shortened by 10 bases and J by 0 bases, with 9 bases between the two germline ends. This CDR3 is CATKLANTGELFF. The CDR3 DNA follows: TGTGCCACCAAACTAGCGAACACCGGGGAGCTGTTTTTT.

As to this clonotype: The junction does not match germline at one end; this may be a read error. The genes are TRBV7-6 and TRBJ2-1; D is unresolved. CDR3 size: 13 residues. The germline CDR1 and CDR2 sequences are SGHVS and FNYEAQ. The chain's CDR3 is CASSQNVRNEQFF. The CDR3 coding sequence is TGTGCGAGCAGCCAAAACGTAAGGAATGAGCAGTTCTTC.